Below are 3 T cell receptor beta chains sequenced from a single sample in a study of shared clonotypes between healthy human individuals. Here immunoSEQ multiplex PCR was the method, and the copy in TCRdb shows in-frame clones only, minus some. The table lists approximately 1.4 million clones, around 98% of them singletons. The sequencing input was naive CD4+ T cells sorted from blood. Stated subset: CD45RA+ positively selected. All receptors come from a man aged 25 to 40 in good health.

This clone was seen only once. J is TRBJ2-7 and V is TRBV5-8; D call uncertain. Per the germline V gene, CDR1 is SGHTS and CDR2 is YDEGEE. CDR3 length equals 13 residues. Trimming left V 5 bases short and J 0 bases short, with 9 bases between. This CDR3 reads CASRAASSYEQYF. The CDR3, as DNA: TGTGCCAGCAGGGCGGCTAGCTCCTACGAGCAGTACTTC. Combining the CDR3 with reference TRBV5-8 and TRBJ2-7 gives the whole variable domain EAGVTQSPTHLIKTRGQQATLRCSPISGHTSVYWYQQALGLGLQFLLWYDEGEERNRGNFPPRFSGRQFPNYSSELNVNALELEDSALYLCASRAASSYEQYFGPGTRLTVT.

This chain uses TRBV28 with TRBJ1-2; D unclear. V lost 2 bases, J lost 2 bases, and 9 bases lay in between. The CDR3 is made up of 14 amino acids. Germline CDR1 MDHEN, CDR2 SYDVKM. The chain's CDR3 is CASSLARPNYGYTF. The CDR3 DNA reads as TGTGCCAGCAGTTTAGCCAGACCCAACTATGGCTACACCTTC.

The V call is TRBV10-3, the J call TRBJ2-2, with TRBD2 matching 11 bases. After removal of 4 bases from V and 5 bases from J, the junction contained 3 bases not matched to a gene. From germline, CDR1 is ENHRY and CDR2 SYGVKD. This CDR3 comprises 15 residues. The CDR3 DNA sequence: TGTGCCATCAGTGGAGGACTAGCGGGTACCGGGGAGCTGTTTTTT. It translates to CAISGGLAGTGELFF.